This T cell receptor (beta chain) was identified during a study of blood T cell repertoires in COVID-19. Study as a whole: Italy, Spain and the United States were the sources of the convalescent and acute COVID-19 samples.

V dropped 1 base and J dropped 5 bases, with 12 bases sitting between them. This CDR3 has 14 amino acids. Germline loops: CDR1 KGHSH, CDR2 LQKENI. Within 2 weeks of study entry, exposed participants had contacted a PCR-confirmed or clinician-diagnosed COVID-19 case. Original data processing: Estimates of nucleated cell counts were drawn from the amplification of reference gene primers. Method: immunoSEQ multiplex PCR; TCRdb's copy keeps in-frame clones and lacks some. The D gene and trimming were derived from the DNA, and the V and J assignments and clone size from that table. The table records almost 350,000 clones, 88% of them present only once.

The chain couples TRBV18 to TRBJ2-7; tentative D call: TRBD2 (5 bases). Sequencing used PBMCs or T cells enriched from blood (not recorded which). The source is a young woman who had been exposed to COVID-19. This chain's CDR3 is CASSPRVGSDEQYF. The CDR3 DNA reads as TGTGCCAGCTCACCACGGGTAGGGAGCGACGAGCAGTACTTC.